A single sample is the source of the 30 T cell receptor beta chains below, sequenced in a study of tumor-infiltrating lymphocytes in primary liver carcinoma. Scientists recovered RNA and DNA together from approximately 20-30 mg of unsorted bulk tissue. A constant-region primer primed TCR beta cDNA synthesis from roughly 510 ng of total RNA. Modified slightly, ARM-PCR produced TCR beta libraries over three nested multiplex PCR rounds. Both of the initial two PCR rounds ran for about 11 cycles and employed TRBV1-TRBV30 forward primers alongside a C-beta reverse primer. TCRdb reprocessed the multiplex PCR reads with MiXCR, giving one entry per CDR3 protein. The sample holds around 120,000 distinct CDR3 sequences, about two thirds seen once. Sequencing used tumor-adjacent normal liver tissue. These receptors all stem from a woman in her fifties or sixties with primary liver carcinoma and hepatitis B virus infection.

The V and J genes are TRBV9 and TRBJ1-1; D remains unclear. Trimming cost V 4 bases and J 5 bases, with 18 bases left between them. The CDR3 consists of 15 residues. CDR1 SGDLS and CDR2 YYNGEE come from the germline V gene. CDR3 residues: CASSPQTSWGTEAFF. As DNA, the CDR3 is TGTGCCAGCAGCCCTCAGACCAGTTGGGGAACTGAAGCTTTCTTT. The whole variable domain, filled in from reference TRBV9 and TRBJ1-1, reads DSGVTQTPKHLITATGQRVTLRCSPRSGDLSVYWYQQSLDQGLQFLIQYYNGEERAKGNILERFSAQQFPDLHSELNLSSLELGDSALYFCASSPQTSWGTEAFFGQGTRLTVV.

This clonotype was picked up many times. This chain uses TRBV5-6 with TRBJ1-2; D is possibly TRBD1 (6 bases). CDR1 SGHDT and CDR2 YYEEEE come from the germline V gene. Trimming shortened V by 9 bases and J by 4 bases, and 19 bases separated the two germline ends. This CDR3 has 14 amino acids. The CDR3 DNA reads TGTGCCACCGGGATTTCCAGGGGCAGCTATGGCTACACCTTC. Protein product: CATGISRGSYGYTF.

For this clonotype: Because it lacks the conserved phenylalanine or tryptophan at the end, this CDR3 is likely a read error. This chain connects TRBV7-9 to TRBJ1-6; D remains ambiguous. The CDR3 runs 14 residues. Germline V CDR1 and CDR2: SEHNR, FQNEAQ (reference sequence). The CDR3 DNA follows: TGTGCCAACAGCTCCGTGTCCCCTGGTTCACCCCTCCACTAT. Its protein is CANSSVSPGSPLHY.

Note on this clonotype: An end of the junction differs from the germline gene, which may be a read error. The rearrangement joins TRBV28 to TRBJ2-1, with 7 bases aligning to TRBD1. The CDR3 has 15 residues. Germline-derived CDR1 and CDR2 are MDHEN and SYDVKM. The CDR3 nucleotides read TGTACCAGCAGTTTACGCATCGGGACAGATGATGAGCAGTTCTTC. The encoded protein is CTSSLRIGTDDEQFF.

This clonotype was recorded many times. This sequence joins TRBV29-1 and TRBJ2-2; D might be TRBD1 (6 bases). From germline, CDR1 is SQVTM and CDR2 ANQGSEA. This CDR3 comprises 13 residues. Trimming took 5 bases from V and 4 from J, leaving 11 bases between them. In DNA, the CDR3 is TGCAGCGTTAGAGGACAGTCCACCGGGGAGCTGTTTTTT. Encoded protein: CSVRGQSTGELFF.

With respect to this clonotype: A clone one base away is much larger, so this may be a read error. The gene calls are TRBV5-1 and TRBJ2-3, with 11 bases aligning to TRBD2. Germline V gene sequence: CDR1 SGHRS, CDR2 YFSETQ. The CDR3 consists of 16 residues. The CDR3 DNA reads TGCGCCAGCAGCCCCGGGACTAGCGGCTTCACAGATACGCCGTATTTT. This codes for CASSPGTSGFTDTPYF.

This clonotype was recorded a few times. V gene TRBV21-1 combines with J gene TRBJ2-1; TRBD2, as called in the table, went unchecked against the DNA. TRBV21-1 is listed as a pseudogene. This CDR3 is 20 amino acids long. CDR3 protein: CASSKDPPDPAGGLYNEQFF. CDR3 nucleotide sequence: TGTGCCAGCAGCAAAGATCCCCCGGACCCAGCGGGGGGACTTTACAATGAGCAGTTCTTC.

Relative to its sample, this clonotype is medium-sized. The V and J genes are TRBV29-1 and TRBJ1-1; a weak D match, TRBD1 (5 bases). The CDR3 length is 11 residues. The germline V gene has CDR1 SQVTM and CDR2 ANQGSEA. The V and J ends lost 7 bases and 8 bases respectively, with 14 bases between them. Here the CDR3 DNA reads TGCAGCGCCCGGGGCACAAGAGAAGCTTTCTTT. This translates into CSARGTREAFF.

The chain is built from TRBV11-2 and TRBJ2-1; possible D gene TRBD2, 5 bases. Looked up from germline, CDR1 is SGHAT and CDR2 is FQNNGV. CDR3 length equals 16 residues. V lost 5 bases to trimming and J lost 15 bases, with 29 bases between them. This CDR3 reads CASSRLNPEAANERFF. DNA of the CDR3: TGTGCCAGCAGCCGACTAAACCCCGAGGCTGCCAATGAACGGTTCTTC.

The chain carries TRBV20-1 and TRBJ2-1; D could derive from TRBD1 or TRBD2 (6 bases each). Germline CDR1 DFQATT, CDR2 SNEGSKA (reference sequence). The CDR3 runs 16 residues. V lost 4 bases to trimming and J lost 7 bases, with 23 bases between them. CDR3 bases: TGCAGTGCTACTGACTTCTTGGCGACAGGACTAAATGAGCAGTTCTTC. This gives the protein CSATDFLATGLNEQFF.

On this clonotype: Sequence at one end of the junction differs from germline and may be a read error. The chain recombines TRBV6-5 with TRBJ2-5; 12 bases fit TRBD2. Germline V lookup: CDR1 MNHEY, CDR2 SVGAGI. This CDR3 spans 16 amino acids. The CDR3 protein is CDSICRTSGNQETQYF. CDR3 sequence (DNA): TGTGACAGCATTTGTCGGACTAGCGGGAACCAAGAGACCCAGTACTTC.

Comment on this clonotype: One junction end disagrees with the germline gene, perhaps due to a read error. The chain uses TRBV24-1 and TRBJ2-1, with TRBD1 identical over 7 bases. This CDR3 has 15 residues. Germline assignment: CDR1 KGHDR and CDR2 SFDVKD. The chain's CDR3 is CATSDPGQLHNEQSF. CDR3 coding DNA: TGTGCCACCAGTGATCCGGGACAGTTACACAATGAGCAGTCCTTC.

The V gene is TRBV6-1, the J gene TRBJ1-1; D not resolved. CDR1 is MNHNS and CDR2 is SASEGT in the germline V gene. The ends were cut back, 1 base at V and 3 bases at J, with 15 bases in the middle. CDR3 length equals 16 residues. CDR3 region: CASSEEKARLDTEAFF. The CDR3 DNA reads TGTGCCAGCAGTGAAGAGAAGGCGAGACTGGACACTGAAGCTTTCTTT.

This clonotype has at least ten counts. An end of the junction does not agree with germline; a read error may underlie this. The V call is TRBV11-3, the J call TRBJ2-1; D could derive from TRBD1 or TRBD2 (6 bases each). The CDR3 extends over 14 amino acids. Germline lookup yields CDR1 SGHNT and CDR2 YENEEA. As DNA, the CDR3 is TGTGCTAGCAACGTTGGGGGGCCCTACAATGGGCAGTTCTTC. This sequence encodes CASNVGGPYNGQFF.

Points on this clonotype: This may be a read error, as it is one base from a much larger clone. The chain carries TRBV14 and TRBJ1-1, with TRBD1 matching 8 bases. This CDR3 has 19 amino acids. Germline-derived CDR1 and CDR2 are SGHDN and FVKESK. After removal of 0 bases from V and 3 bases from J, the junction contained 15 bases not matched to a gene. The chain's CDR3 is CASSQDFRGAGGGYTEAFF. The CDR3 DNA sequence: TGTGCCAGCAGCCAAGATTTTAGGGGAGCAGGGGGCGGGTACACTGAAGCTTTCTTT.

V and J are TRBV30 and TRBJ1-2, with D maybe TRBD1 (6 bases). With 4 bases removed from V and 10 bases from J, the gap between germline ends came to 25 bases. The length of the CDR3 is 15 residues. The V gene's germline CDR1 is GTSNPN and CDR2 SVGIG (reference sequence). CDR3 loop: CAWKPGQHWGDVYTF. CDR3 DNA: TGTGCCTGGAAACCCGGACAGCACTGGGGCGATGTCTACACCTTC.

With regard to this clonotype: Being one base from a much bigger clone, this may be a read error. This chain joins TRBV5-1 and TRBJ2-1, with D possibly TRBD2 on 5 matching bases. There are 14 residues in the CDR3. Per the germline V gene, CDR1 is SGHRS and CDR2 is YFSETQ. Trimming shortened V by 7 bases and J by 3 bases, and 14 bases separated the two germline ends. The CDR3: CASGPGLLYNEQFF. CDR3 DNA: TGCGCCAGCGGTCCCGGACTCCTCTACAATGAGCAGTTCTTC.

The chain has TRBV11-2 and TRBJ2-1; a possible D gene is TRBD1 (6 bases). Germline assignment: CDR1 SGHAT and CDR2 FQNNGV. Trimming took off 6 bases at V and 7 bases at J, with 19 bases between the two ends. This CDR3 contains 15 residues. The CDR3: CASSIEGGEINEQFF. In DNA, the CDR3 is TGTGCCAGCAGTATAGAAGGGGGAGAGATTAATGAGCAGTTCTTC.

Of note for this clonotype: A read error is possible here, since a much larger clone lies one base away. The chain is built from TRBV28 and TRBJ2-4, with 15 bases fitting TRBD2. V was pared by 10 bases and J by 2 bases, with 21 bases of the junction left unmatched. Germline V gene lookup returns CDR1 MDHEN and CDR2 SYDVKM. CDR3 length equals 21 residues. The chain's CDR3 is CAKFSSSQGTSGRPTKNIQYF. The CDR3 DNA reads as TGTGCCAAGTTTTCCTCAAGCCAAGGGACTAGCGGGAGGCCCACCAAAAACATTCAGTACTTC.

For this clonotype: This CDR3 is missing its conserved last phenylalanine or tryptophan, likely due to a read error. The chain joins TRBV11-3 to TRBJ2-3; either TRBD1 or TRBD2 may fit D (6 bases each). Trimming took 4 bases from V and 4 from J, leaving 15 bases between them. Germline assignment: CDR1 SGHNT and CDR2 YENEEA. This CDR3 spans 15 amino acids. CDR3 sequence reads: CASSSIPGAADTQYY. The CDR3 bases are TGTGCCAGCAGCTCCATCCCGGGGGCAGCAGATACGCAGTATTAT.

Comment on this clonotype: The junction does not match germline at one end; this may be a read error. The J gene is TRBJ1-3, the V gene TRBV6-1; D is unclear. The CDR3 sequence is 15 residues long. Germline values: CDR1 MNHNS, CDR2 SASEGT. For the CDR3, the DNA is TGCGCCAGCAGTGGGAATCTCGGCTCTAGAAATACCATATATTTT. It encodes CASSGNLGSRNTIYF.

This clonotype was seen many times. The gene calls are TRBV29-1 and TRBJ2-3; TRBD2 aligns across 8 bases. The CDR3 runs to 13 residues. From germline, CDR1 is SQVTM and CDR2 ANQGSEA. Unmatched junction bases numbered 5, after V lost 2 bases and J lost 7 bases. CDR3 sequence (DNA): TGCAGCGTTGAATCTCCTAGCGGGTATACGCAGTATTTT. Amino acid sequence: CSVESPSGYTQYF.

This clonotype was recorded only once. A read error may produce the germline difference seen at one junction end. DNA for the CDR3: TGTGCCTGCAGCTTTTACGTTAGCTCCTACAAGCAGTACTTC. Its protein product is CACSFYVSSYKQYF. V gene TRBV11-1 combines with J gene TRBJ2-7; D not certain. In germline, CDR1 is SGHAT, CDR2 FQDESV (reference sequence). This CDR3 is built from 14 residues.

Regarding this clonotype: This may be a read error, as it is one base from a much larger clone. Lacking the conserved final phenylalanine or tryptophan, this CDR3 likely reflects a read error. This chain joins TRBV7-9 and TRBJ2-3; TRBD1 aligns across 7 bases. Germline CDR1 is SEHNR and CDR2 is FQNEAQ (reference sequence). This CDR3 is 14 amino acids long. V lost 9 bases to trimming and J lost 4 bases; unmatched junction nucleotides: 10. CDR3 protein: CASVRTGRPDTQYL. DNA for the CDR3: TGTGCCAGTGTAAGGACAGGTAGACCAGATACGCAGTATCTT.

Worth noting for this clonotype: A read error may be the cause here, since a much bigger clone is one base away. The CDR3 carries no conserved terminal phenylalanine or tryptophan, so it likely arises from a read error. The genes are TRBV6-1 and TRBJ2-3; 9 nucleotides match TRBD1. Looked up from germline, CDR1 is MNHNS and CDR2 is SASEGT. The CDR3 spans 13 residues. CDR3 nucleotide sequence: TGTGACAGCAGCACAGGGGGCGTAGATACGCAGTATCTT. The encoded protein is CDSSTGGVDTQYL.

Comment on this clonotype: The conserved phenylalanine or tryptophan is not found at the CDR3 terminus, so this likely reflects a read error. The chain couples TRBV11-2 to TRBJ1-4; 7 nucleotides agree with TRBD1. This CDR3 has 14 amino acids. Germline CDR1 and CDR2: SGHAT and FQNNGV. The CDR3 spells CASSFRGAGEKLFL. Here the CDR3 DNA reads TGTGCCAGCAGTTTCAGGGGGGCGGGAGAAAAGCTGTTTCTT.

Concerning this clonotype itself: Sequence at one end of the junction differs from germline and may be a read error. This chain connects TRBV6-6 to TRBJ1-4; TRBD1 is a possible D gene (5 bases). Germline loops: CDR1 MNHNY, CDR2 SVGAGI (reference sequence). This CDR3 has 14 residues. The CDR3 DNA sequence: TGTGCCAACAGCACATCGCGAGGGGTGGAAAAACTGCTTTTT. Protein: CANSTSRGVEKLLF.

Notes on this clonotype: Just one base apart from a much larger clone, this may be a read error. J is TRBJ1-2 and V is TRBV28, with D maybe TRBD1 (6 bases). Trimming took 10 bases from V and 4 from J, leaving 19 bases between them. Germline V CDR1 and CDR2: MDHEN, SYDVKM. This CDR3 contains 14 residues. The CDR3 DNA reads TGTGCCAACAGAATAGGGGGTGATCTCTATGGCTACACCTTC. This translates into CANRIGGDLYGYTF.

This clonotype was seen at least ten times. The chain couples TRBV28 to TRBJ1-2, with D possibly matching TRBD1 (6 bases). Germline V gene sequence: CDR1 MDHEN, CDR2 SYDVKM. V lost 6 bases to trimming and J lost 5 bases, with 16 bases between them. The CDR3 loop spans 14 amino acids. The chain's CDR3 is CASRNRVTAYGYTF. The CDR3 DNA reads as TGTGCCAGCAGAAACAGGGTAACAGCTTATGGCTACACCTTC.

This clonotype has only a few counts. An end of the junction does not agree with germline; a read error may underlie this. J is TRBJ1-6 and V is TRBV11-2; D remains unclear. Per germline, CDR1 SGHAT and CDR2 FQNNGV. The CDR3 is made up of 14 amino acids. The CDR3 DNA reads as TGTGCCAGCAGCGAGTTATGGTCGAATTCACCCTTCCACTTT. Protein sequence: CASSELWSNSPFHF.